What follows are 22 T cell receptor beta chains derived from one specimen sequenced in a study of identical twins. MiXCR, run by TCRdb on the 5' RACE reads, gives a single entry per CDR3 protein. The sample yields 550,000 to 700,000 distinct CDR3 sequences, around 20% seen once. The same sample was also studied in work on T cells expressing NK-cell markers.

Sequencing was performed on PBMCs. These receptors all come from a woman between 18 and 30 years old in good health.

This clonotype was seen a handful of times. The chain links TRBV13 to TRBJ2-5; D uncertain. The germline V gene has CDR1 PRHDT and CDR2 FYEKMQ (reference sequence). Trimming removed 0 bases from V and 4 bases from J, with 12 bases in between. The CDR3 loop spans 15 amino acids. This CDR3 is CASSLGPDDSETQYF. In nucleotides, the CDR3 is TGTGCCAGCAGCTTAGGGCCGGACGATTCAGAGACCCAGTACTTC.

The chain couples TRBV25-1 to TRBJ1-1; D uncertain. V gave up 5 bases and J gave up 0 bases, with 13 bases separating them. This CDR3 has 15 amino acids. Germline V gives CDR1 MGHDK, CDR2 SYGVNS. The chain's CDR3 is CASSPPGLMNTEAFF. CDR3 DNA sequence: TGTGCCAGCAGTCCCCCTGGCCTCATGAACACTGAAGCTTTCTTT. Based on the CDR3 plus reference TRBV25-1 and TRBJ1-1, the full variable domain is EADIYQTPRYLVIGTGKKITLECSQTMGHDKMYWYQQDPGMELHLIHYSYGVNSTEKGDLSSESTVSRIRTEHFPLTLESARPSHTSQYLCASSPPGLMNTEAFFGQGTRLTVV.

This clonotype came up a few times. This chain connects TRBV6-1 to TRBJ2-7; D tentatively reads TRBD1 or TRBD2 (5 bases each). CDR3 length: 13 residues. The germline V gene has CDR1 MNHNS and CDR2 SASEGT. Trimming shortened V by 6 bases and J by 9 bases, and 18 bases separated the two germline ends. For the CDR3, the DNA is TGTGCCAGCAGCCAAACCGACAGTCGGGGGCAGTACTTC. As protein: CASSQTDSRGQYF.

This clonotype came up a few times. The genes are TRBV27 and TRBJ2-5, with 15 bases fitting TRBD2. Germline CDR1 MNHEY, CDR2 SMNVEV (reference sequence). V shed 5 bases and J 5 bases; nucleotides not matched to a gene: 6. This CDR3 is 16 amino acids long. The CDR3 sequence: CASSAGLAGGRETQYF. The CDR3 coding sequence is TGTGCCAGCAGTGCGGGACTAGCGGGAGGCCGGGAGACCCAGTACTTC.

V usage is TRBV27 and J usage is TRBJ1-2; D possibly corresponds to TRBD1 (6 bases). Germline V gene data show CDR1 as MNHEY and CDR2 as SMNVEV (reference sequence). V was pared by 1 base and J by 7 bases, with 16 bases between. The CDR3 has 15 amino acids. The CDR3 sequence: CASSLYPQGIAGYTF. CDR3 coding DNA: TGTGCCAGCAGTTTATATCCTCAGGGGATTGCTGGCTACACCTTC.

For this clonotype: The junction departs from germline at one end; a sequencing error may be responsible. The chain is built from TRBV5-1 and TRBJ2-3; D remains ambiguous. CDR3 length: 13 amino acids. The V gene's germline CDR1 is SGHRS and CDR2 YFSETQ. The DNA for the CDR3 is TGTGCCAGCAGCCCCCGGTCGGTTGATACGCAGTATTTT. This gives the protein CASSPRSVDTQYF.

There are a few counts of this clonotype. The chain is built from TRBV20-1 and TRBJ1-5; 12 bases are a match to TRBD1. The J segment lost 6 bases and the V segment lost 5 bases, leaving 11 bases of the junction unmatched. In germline, CDR1 is DFQATT, CDR2 SNEGSKA (reference sequence). The CDR3 sequence is 16 residues long. The CDR3 region has the DNA TGCAGTGCTGGCCGGTGGGACAGGGGGCAGGGTCAGCCCCAGCATTTT. Translating it yields CSAGRWDRGQGQPQHF.

The chain recombines TRBV20-1 with TRBJ1-2, with D hard to call. Trimming pared 7 bases from V and 7 bases from J, leaving 10 bases between. The CDR3 runs 10 residues. Germline lookup yields CDR1 DFQATT and CDR2 SNEGSKA (reference sequence). CDR3 region: CSVWEGGYTF. In nucleotides, the CDR3 is TGCAGTGTGTGGGAGGGTGGCTACACCTTC.

This sequence joins TRBV20-1 and TRBJ2-2; D is possibly TRBD1 or TRBD2 (5 bases each). Germline CDR1 DFQATT, CDR2 SNEGSKA (reference sequence). Trimming took off 5 bases at V and 4 bases at J, with 23 bases between the two ends. The CDR3 totals 17 residues. CDR3 DNA sequence: TGCAGTGCTCCACTAACCGACCGGGGCCGGGGCACCGGGGAGCTGTTTTTT. Amino acid sequence: CSAPLTDRGRGTGELFF.

J is TRBJ1-5 and V is TRBV4-2, with D perhaps matching TRBD1 (5 bases). V lost 4 bases and J 4 bases, leaving 14 bases between the germline ends. Germline CDR1 reads LGHNA; CDR2 reads YNFKEQ. The CDR3 extends over 15 amino acids. This chain's CDR3 is CASSPVEGQNQPQHF. DNA of the CDR3: TGTGCCAGCAGCCCCGTGGAGGGGCAAAATCAGCCCCAGCATTTT.

This chain joins TRBV29-1 and TRBJ2-3; the match to TRBD2 covers 7 bases. Germline V gives CDR1 SQVTM, CDR2 ANQGSEA. After removal of 4 bases from V and 2 bases from J, the junction contained 9 bases not matched to a gene. This CDR3 is 15 amino acids long. CDR3 DNA: TGCAGCGTTGGGGTACTAGCGATTAACACAGATACGCAGTATTTT. It encodes CSVGVLAINTDTQYF.

The CDR3 here is CASSLREDYTF. The CDR3 DNA sequence: TGTGCCAGCAGCTTACGAGAAGACTACACCTTC. The rearrangement links TRBV7-9 to TRBJ1-2, with D hard to call. The CDR3 covers 11 residues. The germline V gene encodes CDR1 SEHNR and CDR2 FQNEAQ (reference sequence). V lost 2 bases and J lost 10, with 8 bases in between.

This clonotype was counted ten times or more. The rearrangement links TRBV15 to TRBJ2-1; D remains unclear. V was clipped by 0 bases and J by 7 bases, with 13 bases between them. The germline V gene has CDR1 LNHNV and CDR2 YYDKDF (reference sequence). The CDR3 sequence is 15 residues long. The CDR3 sequence is CATSRDRSRGNEQFF. Here the CDR3 DNA reads TGTGCCACCAGCAGAGATCGGTCGCGAGGAAATGAGCAGTTCTTC.

This clonotype was seen many times. The chain recombines TRBV7-2 with TRBJ2-7; a possible D gene is TRBD1 (5 bases). The V end was cut by 4 bases, the J end by 6 bases, with 10 bases between. The CDR3 consists of 12 residues. Germline CDR1 and CDR2: SGHTA and FQGNSA. For the CDR3, the DNA is TGTGCCAGCAGCTCCTTAAGGGGCGAGCAGTACTTC. Protein product: CASSSLRGEQYF.

The rearrangement links TRBV6-1 to TRBJ1-2; D may be TRBD1 (5 bases). CDR3 length: 15 residues. CDR1 is MNHNS and CDR2 is SASEGT in the germline V gene. Trimming removed 7 bases at V and 7 bases at J, with 22 bases between. CDR3 DNA sequence: TGTGCCAGCACCCCCTCCCTACAGGCAATGGGTGGCTACACCTTC. Encoded protein: CASTPSLQAMGGYTF.

V is TRBV5-4 and J is TRBJ1-3; D gene unclear. Germline CDR1 SGHNT, CDR2 YYREEE (reference sequence). The CDR3 has 15 amino acids. Trimming pared 1 base from V and 0 bases from J, leaving 8 bases between. The CDR3 sequence is CASSLQLDSGNTIYF. For the CDR3, the DNA is TGTGCCAGCAGCTTGCAGCTCGACTCTGGAAACACCATATATTTT. Full variable domain (outside the CDR3, taken from reference TRBV5-4 and TRBJ1-3): ETGVTQSPTHLIKTRGQQVTLRCSSQSGHNTVSWYQQALGQGPQFIFQYYREEENGRGNFPPRFSGLQFPNYSSELNVNALELDDSALYLCASSLQLDSGNTIYFGEGSWLTVV.

V gene TRBV27 combines with J gene TRBJ2-1, with TRBD1 matching 8 bases. The CDR3 loop spans 14 amino acids. The V gene's germline CDR1 is MNHEY and CDR2 SMNVEV (reference sequence). The V gene end was trimmed by 4 bases and the J gene end by 8 bases; junction bases not matched to a gene: 7. Written as DNA, the CDR3 is TGTGCCAGCAGTTCCCTCGGGGGACAGGATGAGCAGTTCTTC. As protein: CASSSLGGQDEQFF.

The rearrangement uses TRBV29-1 and TRBJ1-3; D remains ambiguous. CDR1 is SQVTM, CDR2 ANQGSEA, per germline. This CDR3 is 15 amino acids long. V lost 1 base to trimming and J lost 2 bases, with 12 bases between them. The CDR3 is CSVEVDIAPGNTIYF. CDR3 in DNA: TGCAGCGTTGAAGTAGACATTGCCCCTGGAAACACCATATATTTT.

This chain connects TRBV10-3 to TRBJ1-4, with unresolved D. The CDR3 is 13 amino acids. Between the trimmed V and J ends, which lost 6 bases and 6 bases, there was a span of 11 bases. Germline CDR1 is ENHRY and CDR2 is SYGVKD. CDR3 DNA sequence: TGTGCCATCAGCTCCTGGGTGGATGAAAAACTGTTTTTT. Translation gives CAISSWVDEKLFF.

This sequence joins TRBV6-2 or TRBV6-3 and TRBJ2-6; D gene unclear. CDR1 MNHEY and CDR2 SVGEGT come from the germline V gene. Trimming removed 6 bases at V and 2 bases at J, with 8 bases between. This CDR3 has 14 residues. For the CDR3, the DNA is TGTGCCAGCAGCCCCTCGGCTGGGGCCAACGTCCTGACTTTC. The encoded protein is CASSPSAGANVLTF.

DNA of the CDR3: TGCGCCAGCAGTGGTCGTGCTAGCACAGATACGCAGTATTTT. This gives the protein CASSGRASTDTQYF. The rearrangement links TRBV10-2 to TRBJ2-3; no clear D gene. Germline CDR1 WSHSY, CDR2 SAAADI. The CDR3 length is 14 residues. The ends were cut back, 4 bases at V and 0 bases at J, with 8 bases in the middle.

This clonotype occurred a few times. The rearrangement links TRBV20-1 to TRBJ2-3, with D perhaps being TRBD1 or TRBD2 (5 bases each). The germline V gene has CDR1 DFQATT and CDR2 SNEGSKA (reference sequence). With 3 bases removed from V and 6 bases from J, the gap between germline ends came to 13 bases. The CDR3 is 13 amino acids. The CDR3 is CSASRRGADTQYF. CDR3 coding DNA: TGCAGTGCTAGTCGAAGGGGAGCGGATACGCAGTATTTT.